These 25 T cell receptor beta chains originate from one sample sequenced in a study of blood T cells in healthy people across ages. With a J-beta primer mix and a sample-barcoded 5' primer, a second PCR ran about 7 to 11 cycles. TCRdb ran MiXCR on the 5' RACE reads and lists one entry per CDR3 protein. The sample yields over a million distinct CDR3 sequences, roughly 45% seen once. Material: blood. Every receptor here comes from a woman aged 18-29 years in good health.

The J gene is TRBJ1-4, the V gene TRBV27; D uncertain. Germline CDR1 MNHEY, CDR2 SMNVEV (reference sequence). The length of the CDR3 is 16 residues. The ends were cut back, 5 bases at V and 3 bases at J, with 16 bases in the middle. The CDR3 nucleotides are TGTGCCAGCAGTCCCACCCGAGGCCCAGCTAATGAAAAACTGTTTTTT. Translating gives CASSPTRGPANEKLFF.

This clonotype has more than one count but fewer than ten. J is TRBJ2-7 and V is TRBV6-6, with D perhaps matching TRBD1 (6 bases). Between the trimmed V and J ends, which lost 5 bases and 3 bases, there was a span of 20 bases. The CDR3 has 16 amino acids. In germline, CDR1 is MNHNY, CDR2 SVGAGI (reference sequence). CDR3 coding DNA: TGTGCCAGCAGTCCACTGGTGGGCAGGGGTGGCTACGAGCAGTACTTC. It translates to CASSPLVGRGGYEQYF.

The chain employs TRBV11-2 and TRBJ1-2; no reliable D call. This CDR3 is 11 amino acids long. V lost 7 bases, J lost 6 bases, and 9 bases lay in between. Germline CDR1 reads SGHAT; CDR2 reads FQNNGV. CDR3 loop: CASTNTDGYTF. For the CDR3, the DNA is TGTGCCAGCACCAACACGGATGGCTACACCTTC.

This chain joins TRBV7-9 and TRBJ2-3, with 11 bases that match TRBD1. CDR1 is SEHNR and CDR2 is FQNEAQ in the germline V gene (reference sequence). V lost 5 bases, J lost 7 bases, and 8 bases stayed unmatched. The CDR3 sequence is 15 residues long. In nucleotides, the CDR3 is TGTGCCAGCAGCGCCGGACAGGGGGCAACCAATACGCAGTATTTT. This gives the protein CASSAGQGATNTQYF.

Only a few counts were recorded for this clonotype. The chain combines TRBV12-3 or TRBV12-4 with TRBJ2-7; D is undetermined. With 5 bases removed from V and 6 bases from J, the gap between germline ends came to 14 bases. The CDR3 has 13 residues. This CDR3 reads CASSPPIPSEQYF. The CDR3 nucleotides are TGTGCCAGCAGTCCCCCAATCCCGAGCGAGCAGTACTTC.

In this sample, this clonotype turned up a few times. This chain's CDR3 is CASSHIAGGLTGELFF. The CDR3 DNA sequence: TGTGCCAGCAGCCATATAGCGGGGGGTCTCACCGGGGAGCTGTTTTTT. The rearrangement uses TRBV6-5 and TRBJ2-2; 10 bases are a match to TRBD2. Germline loops: CDR1 MNHEY, CDR2 SVGAGI. There are 16 residues in the CDR3. V lost 6 bases, J lost 4 bases, and 8 bases stayed unmatched.

This chain links TRBV12-3 or TRBV12-4 with TRBJ2-1; 15 bases align to TRBD2. V shed 3 bases, J shed 3 bases, and the junction held 6 bases outside the gene matches. The CDR3 extends over 18 amino acids. The CDR3 loop is CASSFFGTSGRLYNEQFF. CDR3 nucleotides: TGTGCCAGCAGTTTTTTCGGGACTAGCGGGAGGCTCTACAATGAGCAGTTCTTC.

This clonotype has a count of ten or more. In DNA form, the CDR3 reads TGTGCCAGCAGCCTTGTTAGCAGGGATGAGCAGTTCTTC. Amino acids: CASSLVSRDEQFF. The V call is TRBV7-2, the J call TRBJ2-1, with D perhaps matching TRBD1 (5 bases). This CDR3 spans 13 amino acids. CDR1 and CDR2 from the germline V gene are SGHTA and FQGNSA. The V gene lost 5 bases and the J gene lost 8 bases, with 13 bases spanning the gap.

The chain links TRBV5-1 to TRBJ2-7; the match to TRBD2 covers 14 bases. This CDR3 has 16 residues. CDR1 and CDR2 (germline): SGHRS, YFSETQ. V lost 4 bases and J lost 3; bases outside the gene matches: 6. CDR3 in DNA: TGCGCCAGCAGCGGGGGACTAGCGGGAGTTGGCTACGAGCAGTACTTC. Encoded protein: CASSGGLAGVGYEQYF.

This chain joins TRBV5-1 and TRBJ2-5, with D uncertain. The CDR3 loop spans 13 amino acids. The V gene lost 5 bases and the J gene lost 5 bases, with 13 bases spanning the gap. Germline V gene data show CDR1 as SGHRS and CDR2 as YFSETQ. CDR3 sequence: CASRAPLVETQYF. The CDR3, as DNA: TGCGCCAGCAGGGCACCCTTAGTTGAGACCCAGTACTTC.

This sequence joins TRBV7-2 and TRBJ2-7; 12 bases fit TRBD2. V lost 4 bases and J lost 0; bases outside the gene matches: 4. The germline V gene encodes CDR1 SGHTA and CDR2 FQGNSA. The CDR3 consists of 16 residues. The CDR3 loop is CASSYRTSGDSYEQYF. The CDR3 coding sequence is TGTGCCAGCAGCTACCGGACTAGCGGGGACTCCTACGAGCAGTACTTC.

Note on this clonotype: The junction departs from germline at one end; a sequencing error may be responsible. The chain couples TRBV12-3 or TRBV12-4 to TRBJ2-5; possibly TRBD2 for D (6 bases). The CDR3 runs 13 residues. The CDR3 region has the DNA TGTGCCTGCAGTGCCGGGGGAAGAGAGACCCAGTACTTC. Protein: CACSAGGRETQYF.

This chain uses TRBV6-5 with TRBJ2-7; 9 nucleotides match TRBD2. J was trimmed by 3 bases and V by 6 bases; bases with no gene match: 12. The CDR3 covers 16 residues. Germline V lookup: CDR1 MNHEY, CDR2 SVGAGI. The CDR3 sequence: CASRPTSGRGIYEQYF. DNA for the CDR3: TGTGCCAGCAGACCGACTAGCGGCAGGGGGATCTACGAGCAGTACTTC.

The J gene is TRBJ1-6, the V gene TRBV28; D ambiguous. V lost 1 base to trimming and J lost 9 bases, with 10 bases between them. Germline V gene sequence: CDR1 MDHEN, CDR2 SYDVKM. The CDR3 runs 14 residues. The DNA of the CDR3 is TGTGCCAGCAGTTTATTGAGGGTGGGTTCACCCCTCCACTTT. It specifies CASSLLRVGSPLHF.

This clonotype was detected a few times. The J gene is TRBJ2-1, the V gene TRBV4-1; 11 nucleotides agree with TRBD2. V was clipped by 1 base and J by 0 bases; unmatched bases: 5. The CDR3 sequence is 18 residues long. Germline V gene lookup returns CDR1 MGHRA and CDR2 YSYEKL. The CDR3 nucleotides are TGCGCCAGCAGCCAAGGGACTAGCGGGCTTCCCTCCTACAATGAGCAGTTCTTC. Translation gives CASSQGTSGLPSYNEQFF.

V gene TRBV7-2 combines with J gene TRBJ1-1; D not resolved. Trimming pared 5 bases from V and 5 bases from J, leaving 24 bases between. The CDR3 totals 17 residues. The germline gives CDR1 SGHTA, CDR2 FQGNSA. The CDR3 coding sequence is TGTGCCAGCAGCGAATCTAACACATGGGGAAGTGGAACTGAAGCTTTCTTT. It encodes CASSESNTWGSGTEAFF.

Points on this clonotype: A read error is possible here, since a much larger clone lies one base away. The chain is built from TRBV12-3 or TRBV12-4 and TRBJ2-7; D uncertain. This CDR3 is built from 12 residues. The CDR3 DNA is TGTGCCAGCGGTTTCGCCGGCTACGAGCAGTACTTC. It encodes CASGFAGYEQYF.

The rearrangement joins TRBV12-3 or TRBV12-4 to TRBJ1-5; no reliable D call. V lost 5 bases, J lost 6 bases, and 11 bases lay in between. The CDR3 length is 13 residues. CDR3 in amino acids: CASSLALTQPQHF. CDR3 bases: TGTGCCAGCAGTCTTGCGCTTACTCAGCCCCAGCATTTT.

This chain connects TRBV30 to TRBJ1-4; D is possibly TRBD1 (5 bases). CDR1 GTSNPN and CDR2 SVGIG come from the germline V gene (reference sequence). The CDR3 covers 13 residues. V lost 2 bases and J 8 bases, leaving 12 bases between the germline ends. Here the CDR3 reads CAWSMGRREKLFF. In DNA, the CDR3 is TGTGCCTGGAGTATGGGGCGGAGAGAAAAACTGTTTTTT.

The chain couples TRBV7-3 to TRBJ2-2; D perhaps matches TRBD2 (5 bases). Trimming removed 3 bases at V and 0 bases at J, with 11 bases between. The CDR3 length is 16 residues. CDR1 is SGHTA and CDR2 is FQGTGA in the germline V gene. The CDR3 sequence is CASSFTGNSNTGELFF. The CDR3 DNA follows: TGTGCCAGCAGCTTCACCGGGAACTCGAACACCGGGGAGCTGTTTTTT.

V usage is TRBV5-1 and J usage is TRBJ2-1; 7 nucleotides agree with TRBD1. V lost 3 bases and J lost 9; bases outside the gene matches: 6. This CDR3 spans 13 amino acids. Germline CDR1 SGHRS, CDR2 YFSETQ. CDR3 protein: CASSSGQSSEQFF. The CDR3 bases are TGCGCCAGCAGCTCGGGACAGTCGAGTGAGCAGTTCTTC.

Only a few counts were recorded for this clonotype. The chain is built from TRBV4-1 and TRBJ2-7; maybe TRBD2 (6 bases). This CDR3 has 15 residues. Germline assignment: CDR1 MGHRA and CDR2 YSYEKL. The ends were cut back, 8 bases at V and 2 bases at J, with 19 bases in the middle. CDR3 sequence (DNA): TGCGCCAGCCAAGAAAGGAGCGGGCCGACCTACGAGCAGTACTTC. Translating gives CASQERSGPTYEQYF.

The chain links TRBV7-2 to TRBJ1-3; D gene ambiguous. The CDR3 consists of 15 residues. In germline, CDR1 is SGHTA, CDR2 FQGNSA. V was cut by 3 bases and J by 0 bases, with 9 bases left in between. The CDR3 region is CASSLQAYSGNTIYF. CDR3 in DNA: TGTGCCAGCAGCTTGCAAGCTTACTCTGGAAACACCATATATTTT.

V is TRBV20-1 and J is TRBJ1-3, with TRBD1 identical over 7 bases. V shed 5 bases and J 0 bases; nucleotides not matched to a gene: 25. CDR1 is DFQATT, CDR2 SNEGSKA, per germline (reference sequence). The CDR3 has 21 amino acids. CDR3 sequence (DNA): TGCAGTGCTTGGAAATCGGGTCGAGCTGGGACAGCCAAAAACTCTGGAAACACCATATATTTT. It is translated as CSAWKSGRAGTAKNSGNTIYF.

This clonotype was seen only a few times. The V call is TRBV20-1, the J call TRBJ2-1; TRBD2 is a possible D gene (6 bases). CDR1 is DFQATT, CDR2 SNEGSKA, per germline (reference sequence). The CDR3 extends over 15 amino acids. Between the trimmed V and J ends, which lost 0 bases and 8 bases, there was a span of 17 bases. CDR3 loop: CSARDTWRERDEQFF. The CDR3 region has the DNA TGCAGTGCTAGAGATACTTGGAGGGAGCGGGATGAGCAGTTCTTC.